This entry lists 5 T cell receptor beta chains sequenced from one sample in a study of cytomegalovirus exposure and HLA in healthy donors listed by TCRdb under 2017. Libraries were made using the immunoSEQ multiplex PCR assay. A mixture of 60 forward primers for TCR Vbeta segments and 13 reverse primers for TCR Jbeta segments was used in the multiplex PCR. TCRdb took this table from immuneACCESS and kept in-frame rearrangements with V and J called. Such tables lack part of the clones; where checked against another copy, unresolved V genes explain under half of the gap, and the rest is unexplained. For this sample there are approximately 120,000 clones; roughly 70% appear just once. Clones ranked in the top ten supply about 4% of the sample. The sample consisted of PBMCs. The receptors were sampled from a man aged 25-45 years in good health and CMV-seronegative.

The genes are TRBV2 and TRBJ2-3, with D unclear. In germline, CDR1 is SNHLY, CDR2 FYNNEI. The CDR3 contains 12 residues. The germline V and J ends were trimmed by 4 bases and 3 bases, with 5 bases remaining between them. CDR3 DNA: TGTGCCAGCAGTGCCAGTACAGATACGCAGTATTTT. Amino acid sequence: CASSASTDTQYF.

The J gene is TRBJ2-3, the V gene TRBV5-1; 15 positions agree with TRBD2. The CDR3 is 17 amino acids. Germline trimming cut 3 bases from V and 2 bases from J; bases unmatched to any gene: 4. Germline assignment: CDR1 SGHRS and CDR2 YFSETQ. This chain's CDR3 is CASSSGTSGGLTDTQYF. CDR3 coding DNA: TGCGCCAGCAGCTCAGGGACTAGCGGGGGGCTCACAGATACGCAGTATTTT.

The chain is built from TRBV30 and TRBJ2-3; 8 bases map to TRBD2. The germline V gene has CDR1 GTSNPN and CDR2 SVGIG (reference sequence). J lost 3 bases, V lost 2 bases, and 1 base had no gene match. This CDR3 has 13 amino acids. DNA of the CDR3: TGTGCCTGGAGTCGCGGGGGGACAGATACGCAGTATTTT. This sequence encodes CAWSRGGTDTQYF.

This clone was picked up a small number of times. CDR3 nucleotide sequence: TGCGCCAGCAGCCAAGATAGGGAGGACACCGGGGAGCTGTTTTTT. Translated: CASSQDREDTGELFF. This sequence joins TRBV4-3 and TRBJ2-2, with D maybe TRBD2 (6 bases). CDR1 LGHNA and CDR2 YSLEER come from the germline V gene. CDR3 size: 15 residues. V was trimmed by 0 bases and J by 3 bases, leaving 8 bases between them.

This chain connects TRBV30 to TRBJ2-7; D might be TRBD1 (6 bases). Germline CDR1 is GTSNPN and CDR2 is SVGIG (reference sequence). The CDR3 runs to 14 residues. Trimming cost V 0 bases and J 3 bases, with 12 bases left between them. The CDR3, as DNA: TGTGCCTGGAGTGTAAAGGGGGAGTTCTACGAGCAGTACTTC. Translating gives CAWSVKGEFYEQYF.